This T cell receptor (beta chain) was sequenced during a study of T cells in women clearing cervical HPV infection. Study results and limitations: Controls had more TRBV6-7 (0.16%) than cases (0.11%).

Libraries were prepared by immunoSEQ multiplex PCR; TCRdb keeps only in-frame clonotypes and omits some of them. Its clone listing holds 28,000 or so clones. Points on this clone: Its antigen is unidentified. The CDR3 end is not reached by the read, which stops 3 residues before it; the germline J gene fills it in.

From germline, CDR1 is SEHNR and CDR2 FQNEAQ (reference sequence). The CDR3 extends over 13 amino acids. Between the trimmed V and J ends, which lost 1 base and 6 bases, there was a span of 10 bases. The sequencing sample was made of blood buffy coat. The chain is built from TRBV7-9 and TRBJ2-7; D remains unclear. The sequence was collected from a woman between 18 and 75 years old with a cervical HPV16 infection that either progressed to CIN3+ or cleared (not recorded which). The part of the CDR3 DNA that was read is TGTGCCAGCAGCTTAGAAGGCTTTCTCGAG. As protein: CASSLEGFLE. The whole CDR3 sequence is CASSLEGFLEQYF.